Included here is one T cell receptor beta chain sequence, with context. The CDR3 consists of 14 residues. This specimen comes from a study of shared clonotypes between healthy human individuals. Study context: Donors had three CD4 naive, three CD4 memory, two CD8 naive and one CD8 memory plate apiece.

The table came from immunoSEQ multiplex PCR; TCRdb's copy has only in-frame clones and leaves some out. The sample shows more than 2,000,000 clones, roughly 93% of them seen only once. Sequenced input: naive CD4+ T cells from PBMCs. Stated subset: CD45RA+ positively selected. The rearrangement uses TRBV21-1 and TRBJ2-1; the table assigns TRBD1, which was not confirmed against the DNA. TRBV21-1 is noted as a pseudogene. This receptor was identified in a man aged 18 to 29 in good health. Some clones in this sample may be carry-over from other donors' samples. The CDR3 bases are TGTGCCAGCCGGGACAGGGGGCAGGGGAATGAGCAGTTCTTC. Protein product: CASRDRGQGNEQFF.